The entry below gives a single TCR beta chain sequence along with its context. Other DNA variants within this sample encode the same CDR3. Profiled with immunoSEQ multiplex PCR; TCRdb holds only in-frame clones, not every one. The profile shows 450,000 or so clones, roughly 90% of them singletons. This sample is part of a study of blood T cell repertoires in COVID-19. Background on the study: PBMCs, B-cell-depleted T cells, or T cells provided the cDNA or gDNA that made up the material.

This CDR3 comprises 13 residues. Germline V gives CDR1 SEHNR, CDR2 FQNEAQ (reference sequence). Trimming pared 3 bases from V and 3 bases from J, leaving 8 bases between. The J gene is TRBJ1-2, the V gene TRBV7-9; no firm D call. Input material: peripheral blood. The source of this sequence is a young man with COVID-19, enrolled during active disease. The CDR3 coding sequence is TGTGCCAGCAGCTTGGAGCCGGACTATGGCTACACCTTC. It yields the protein CASSLEPDYGYTF.